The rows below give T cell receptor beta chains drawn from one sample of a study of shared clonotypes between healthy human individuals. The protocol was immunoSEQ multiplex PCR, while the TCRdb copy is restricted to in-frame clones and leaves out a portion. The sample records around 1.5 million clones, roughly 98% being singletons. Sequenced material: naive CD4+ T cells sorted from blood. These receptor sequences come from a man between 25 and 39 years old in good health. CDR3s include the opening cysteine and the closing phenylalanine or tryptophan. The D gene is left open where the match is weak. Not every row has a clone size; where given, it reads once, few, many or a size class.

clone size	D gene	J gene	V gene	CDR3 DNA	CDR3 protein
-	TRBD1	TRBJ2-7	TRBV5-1	TGCGCCAGCAGCTTAGGAACAGGGGGCGACGAGCAGTACTTC	CASSLGTGGDEQYF
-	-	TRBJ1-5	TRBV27	TGTGCCAGCAGGCTACAGGGAGGGGAGCCCCAGCATTTT	CASRLQGGEPQHF
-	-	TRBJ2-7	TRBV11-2	TGTGCCAGCAGCTTAGTAGGCGGAACAGGGTACGAGCAGTACTTC	CASSLVGGTGYEQYF
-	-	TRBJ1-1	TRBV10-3	TGTGCCATCAGTGGACCGAACACTGAAGCTTTCTTT	CAISGPNTEAFF
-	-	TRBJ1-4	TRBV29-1	TGCAGCGTTGTAGACAGGCGGGAGGAAAAACTGTTTTTT	CSVVDRREEKLFF
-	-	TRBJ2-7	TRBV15	TGTGCCACCAGCAGAGATTGGACGACAGGTGGCCACGAGCAGTACTTC	CATSRDWTTGGHEQYF
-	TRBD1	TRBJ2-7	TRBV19	TGTGCCAGTAGGGGACAGGCCGCCTACGAGCAGTACTTC	CASRGQAAYEQYF
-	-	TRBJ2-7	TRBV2	TGTGCCAGCAGTGAAACCGCGGGATTCTACGAGCAGTACTTC	CASSETAGFYEQYF
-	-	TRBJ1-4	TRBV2	TGTGCCAGCAGTGAACTACCGGTACAGAATGAAAAACTGTTTTTT	CASSELPVQNEKLFF
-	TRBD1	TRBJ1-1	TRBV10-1	TGCGCCAGCAGTCCCATCCGACAGGGTGGGGGAGCTTTCTTT	CASSPIRQGGGAFF
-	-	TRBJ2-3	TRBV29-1	TGCAGCGTTGTCGGTCAACTCACAGATACGCAGTATTTT	CSVVGQLTDTQYF
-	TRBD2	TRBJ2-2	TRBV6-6	TGTGCCAGCAGGGCGGGAGTCCTCACCGGGGAGCTGTTTTTT	CASRAGVLTGELFF
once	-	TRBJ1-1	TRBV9	TGTGCCAGCAGCGTAGGGGGGAGCGTAGCTGAAGCTTTCTTT	CASSVGGSVAEAFF
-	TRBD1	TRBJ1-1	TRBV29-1	TGCAGCGCCACCGGGACAGGCCTCACTGAAGCTTTCTTT	CSATGTGLTEAFF
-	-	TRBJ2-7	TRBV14	TGTGCCAGCAGCCTGGGAGGGACAGAGTCCTACGAGCAGTACTTC	CASSLGGTESYEQYF
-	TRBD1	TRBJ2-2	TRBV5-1	TGCGCCAGCAGCGTACAGGGGCCGAACACCGGGGAGCTGTTTTTT	CASSVQGPNTGELFF
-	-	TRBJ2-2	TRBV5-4	TGTGCCAGCAGCTTGTATTTTACTCCGGGGGCCGCAATTAACACCGGGGAGCTGTTTTTT	CASSLYFTPGAAINTGELFF
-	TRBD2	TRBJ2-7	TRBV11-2	TGTGCCAGCAGCACCACCCTAGCGGGAGGCCTCAGCTCCTACGAGCAGTACTTC	CASSTTLAGGLSSYEQYF
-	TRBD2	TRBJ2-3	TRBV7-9	TGTGCCAGCAGCTACGACCTCCGGGGGGGAGCAGATACGCAGTATTTT	CASSYDLRGGADTQYF
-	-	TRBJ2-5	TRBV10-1	TGCGCCAGCAGTGACTTCGACCAAGAGACCCAGTACTTC	CASSDFDQETQYF
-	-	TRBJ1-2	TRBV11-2	TGTGCCAGCAGCTTCACTGGGGGGCTCGGCTATGGCTACACCTTC	CASSFTGGLGYGYTF
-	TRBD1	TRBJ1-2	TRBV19	TGTGCCAGTAGTAGAAGAGGACAGGGGTCCGGCTACACCTTC	CASSRRGQGSGYTF
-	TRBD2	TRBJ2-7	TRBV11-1	TGTGCCAGCAGCCAAGGACTAGCGGGAGCCTACGAGCAGTACTTC	CASSQGLAGAYEQYF
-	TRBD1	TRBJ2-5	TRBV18	TGTGCCAGCTCACCCGGGACAGGACAAGAGACCCAGTACTTC	CASSPGTGQETQYF
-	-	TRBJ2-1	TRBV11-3	TGTGCCAGCAGCCTCGGGACGTCCGCCTCCTACAATGAGCAGTTCTTC	CASSLGTSASYNEQFF
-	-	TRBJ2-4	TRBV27	TGTGCCAGCAAGAGTACTCTAGCCAAAAACATTCAGTACTTC	CASKSTLAKNIQYF
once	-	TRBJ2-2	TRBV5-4	TGTGCCAGCAGCTTGGAGGCTAGCGCTAGGGAGCTGTTTTTT	CASSLEASARELFF
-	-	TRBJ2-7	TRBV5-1	TGCGCCAGCAGCTCGGCAGTCCGTGTAGGGGACAACTACGAGCAGTACTTC	CASSSAVRVGDNYEQYF
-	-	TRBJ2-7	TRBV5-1	TGCGCCAGCAGCTTGGGTCTCCCTGGGTACGAGCAGTACTTC	CASSLGLPGYEQYF
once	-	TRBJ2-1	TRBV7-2	TGTGCCAGCAGCTTCCAATCGGGTAGCTCCTACAATGAGCAGTTCTTC	CASSFQSGSSYNEQFF
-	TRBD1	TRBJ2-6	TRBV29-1	TGCAGCGTTTCCGGGACAGGGGGCGCTGGGGCCAACGTCCTGACTTTC	CSVSGTGGAGANVLTF
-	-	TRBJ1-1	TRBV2	TGTGCCAGCAGTGTAAAAACAACCGCCAACACTGAAGCTTTCTTT	CASSVKTTANTEAFF
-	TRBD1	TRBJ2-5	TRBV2	TGTGCCAGCAGCGAAGACAGGGCCCGAGAGACCCAGTACTTC	CASSEDRARETQYF
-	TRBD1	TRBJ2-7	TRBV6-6	TGTGCCAGCAGTTACTCGACAGGGGGCGCTTACGAGCAGTACTTC	CASSYSTGGAYEQYF
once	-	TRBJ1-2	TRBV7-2	TGTGCCAGCAGCTTAGGACTACAGCGGACCAACTATGGCTACACCTTC	CASSLGLQRTNYGYTF
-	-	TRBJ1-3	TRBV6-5	TGTGCCAGCAGTTACTCGAGGAGCTCCTCTGGAAACACCATATATTTT	CASSYSRSSSGNTIYF
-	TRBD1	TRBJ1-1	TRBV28	TGTGCCAGCAGTCCGACAACACAGGGGGCGCGGACTGAAGCTTTCTTT	CASSPTTQGARTEAFF
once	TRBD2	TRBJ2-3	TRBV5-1	TGCGCCAGCAGCTTGGGAAGGACGAGACTAGCGGGAAGTGCAGATACGCAGTATTTT	CASSLGRTRLAGSADTQYF
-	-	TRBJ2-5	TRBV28	TGTGCCAGCCGCACCCCCCGAGGAGACGAGACCCAGTACTTC	CASRTPRGDETQYF
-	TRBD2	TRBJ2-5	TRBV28	TGTGCCAGCAGTTTAGGGACTAGCGGGAAGCAGACCCAGTACTTC	CASSLGTSGKQTQYF
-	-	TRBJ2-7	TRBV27	TGTGCCAGCAGTTCCCGGACTACCTACGAGCAGTACTTC	CASSSRTTYEQYF
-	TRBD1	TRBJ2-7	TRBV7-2	TGTGCCAGCAGTCAGGGGGCAGGGCCCTACGAGCAGTACTTC	CASSQGAGPYEQYF
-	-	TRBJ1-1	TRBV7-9	TGTGCCAGCGGGGAGGGGAGCGTAAACACTGAAGCTTTCTTT	CASGEGSVNTEAFF